Each of the 16 T cell receptor beta chains below was sequenced from the same sample in a study of early T cells in non-severe SARS-CoV-2 infection. TCRdb ran MiXCR on the 5' RACE reads and lists one entry per CDR3 protein. The sample includes roughly 34,000 distinct CDR3 sequences, roughly 6% seen only once; the top ten take around 7%. Sequencing input: whole blood. The receptors were sampled from an adult who was a healthcare worker with PCR-confirmed SARS-CoV-2 infection or an uninfected control (not recorded which).

This clonotype was seen at least ten times. This rearrangement joins TRBV7-9 to TRBJ2-5, with unresolved D. This CDR3 comprises 15 residues. V was cut by 0 bases and J by 2 bases, with 10 bases left in between. Germline V gene sequence: CDR1 SEHNR, CDR2 FQNEAQ (reference sequence). CDR3 DNA sequence: TGTGCCAGCAGCTTAGCGGTGCTCCCACAAGAGACCCAGTACTTC. As protein: CASSLAVLPQETQYF.

This clonotype was counted at least ten times. V and J are TRBV20-1 and TRBJ2-7, with 13 bases lining up with TRBD2. The CDR3 totals 14 residues. The germline CDR1 and CDR2 sequences are DFQATT and SNEGSKA (reference sequence). V shed 6 bases and J 2 bases; nucleotides not matched to a gene: 4. The CDR3 DNA sequence: TGCAGTGCCAGACTAGCGGGGGGCACCTACGAGCAGTACTTC. Its translation is CSARLAGGTYEQYF.

This clonotype was seen ten or more times. The chain recombines TRBV4-3 with TRBJ2-5, with D unresolved. The CDR3 has 15 amino acids. Germline V lookup: CDR1 LGHNA, CDR2 YSLEER. V dropped 0 bases and J dropped 2 bases, with 10 bases sitting between them. In DNA form, the CDR3 reads TGCGCCAGCAGCCAAGATTTGGCAACACAAGAGACCCAGTACTTC. This translates into CASSQDLATQETQYF.

The chain uses TRBV6-1 and TRBJ2-5; 7 nucleotides line up with TRBD2. This CDR3 has 17 amino acids. CDR1 MNHNS and CDR2 SASEGT come from the germline V gene. With V trimmed by 0 bases and J by 2 bases, 9 bases remained unmatched. The CDR3 sequence: CASSEAIRTRVQETQYF. The CDR3, as DNA: TGTGCCAGCAGTGAAGCGATAAGGACTAGGGTTCAAGAGACCCAGTACTTC.

This clonotype appeared a few times. The chain combines TRBV20-1 with TRBJ2-1; TRBD2 matches 7 bases. The CDR3 totals 17 residues. V lost 0 bases, J lost 0 bases, and 8 bases stayed unmatched. From germline, CDR1 is DFQATT and CDR2 SNEGSKA (reference sequence). CDR3 sequence (DNA): TGCAGTGCTAGAGATACCCTCTCTAGCGGCTCCTACAATGAGCAGTTCTTC. It specifies CSARDTLSSGSYNEQFF.

The table lists this clonotype with many counts. The chain has TRBV27 and TRBJ1-1, with D perhaps matching TRBD1 (5 bases). The CDR3 runs 15 residues. Germline loops: CDR1 MNHEY, CDR2 SMNVEV (reference sequence). Trimming cost V 2 bases and J 1 base, with 11 bases left between them. CDR3 nucleotide sequence: TGTGCCAGCAGTTTACTTACAGGAGGGAACACTGAAGCTTTCTTT. Residues: CASSLLTGGNTEAFF.

The sample holds many counts of this clonotype. The rearrangement joins TRBV25-1 to TRBJ2-5; 9 nucleotides match TRBD2. The CDR3 length is 14 residues. Trimming cost V 4 bases and J 9 bases; bases outside gene matches: 9. The germline V gene encodes CDR1 MGHDK and CDR2 SYGVNS. CDR3 region: CASSVSGGTKAQYF. The CDR3 nucleotides are TGTGCCAGCAGTGTTAGCGGGGGAACGAAGGCCCAGTACTTC.

In its sample, this clonotype was seen many times. The chain couples TRBV7-9 to TRBJ1-4, with 7 bases identical to TRBD1. Germline V lookup: CDR1 SEHNR, CDR2 FQNEAQ (reference sequence). The V gene end was trimmed by 0 bases and the J gene end by 7 bases; junction bases not matched to a gene: 17. The CDR3 runs 19 residues. The DNA for the CDR3 is TGTGCCAGCAGCTTAGCGGTCGTCGACAGGGTATCGTTTGGTGAAAAACTGTTTTTT. Translated, it gives CASSLAVVDRVSFGEKLFF.

The rearrangement links TRBV7-9 to TRBJ1-1; maybe TRBD1 (5 bases). This CDR3 is 15 amino acids long. Germline assignment: CDR1 SEHNR and CDR2 FQNEAQ (reference sequence). V was shortened by 1 base and J by 8 bases, with 17 bases between the two germline ends. The CDR3: CASSLESLAGTEAFF. CDR3 bases: TGTGCCAGCAGCTTAGAGTCGTTGGCCGGGACCGAAGCTTTCTTT. Based on the CDR3 plus reference TRBV7-9 and TRBJ1-1, the full variable domain is DTGVSQNPRHKITKRGQNVTFRCDPISEHNRLYWYRQTLGQGPEFLTYFQNEAQLEKSRLLSDRFSAERPKGSFSTLEIQRTEQGDSAMYLCASSLESLAGTEAFFGQGTRLTVV.

This clonotype has just a few counts. This chain joins TRBV6-6 and TRBJ1-4; 7 nucleotides agree with TRBD1. Unmatched junction bases numbered 9, after V lost 6 bases and J lost 8 bases. Germline CDR1 is MNHNY and CDR2 is SVGAGI (reference sequence). This CDR3 region has 14 residues. CDR3 sequence reads: CASSGTALLEKLFF. The CDR3 region has the DNA TGTGCCAGCAGCGGGACAGCCCTTTTGGAAAAACTGTTTTTT.

This clonotype was counted a single time. DNA for the CDR3: TGTGCCAGCAGTTACTTTCAGGGAGGCTATGGCTACACCTTC. As protein: CASSYFQGGYGYTF. V usage is TRBV6-5 and J usage is TRBJ1-2; TRBD1 might be the D (5 bases). Germline V gives CDR1 MNHEY, CDR2 SVGAGI. CDR3 length: 14 amino acids. With 1 base removed from V and 4 bases from J, the gap between germline ends came to 10 bases.

In this sample, this clonotype turned up many times. The rearrangement joins TRBV7-9 to TRBJ2-5; D unresolved. The CDR3 loop spans 12 amino acids. Germline-derived CDR1 and CDR2 are SEHNR and FQNEAQ (reference sequence). Trimming pared 2 bases from V and 5 bases from J, leaving 6 bases between. CDR3 DNA sequence: TGTGCCAGCAGCTTATTGGGGGAGACCCAGTACTTC. Its translation: CASSLLGETQYF.

There are many counts of this clonotype. This rearrangement joins TRBV7-8 to TRBJ1-2; D remains ambiguous. Trimming took off 1 base at V and 5 bases at J, with 8 bases between the two ends. CDR3 length: 13 residues. Germline V gene data show CDR1 as SGHVS and CDR2 as FQNEAQ. The CDR3 protein is CASSLEGKYGYTF. DNA for the CDR3: TGTGCCAGCAGCTTAGAGGGCAAATATGGCTACACCTTC. The full variable domain, in which reference TRBV7-8 and TRBJ1-2 provide the parts outside the CDR3, is GAGVSQSPRYKVAKRGQDVALRCDPISGHVSLFWYQQALGQGPEFLTYFQNEAQLDKSGLPSDRFFAERPEGSVSTLKIQRTQQEDSAVYLCASSLEGKYGYTFGSGTRLTVV.

The rearrangement joins TRBV3-1 to TRBJ2-5, with D possibly TRBD1 on 7 matching bases. The CDR3 extends over 14 amino acids. V lost 3 bases and J lost 5, with 13 bases in between. In germline, CDR1 is LGHDT, CDR2 YNNKEL (reference sequence). The CDR3 loop is CASSQGRGVETQYF. DNA of the CDR3: TGTGCCAGCAGCCAGGGCAGGGGGGTTGAGACCCAGTACTTC.

This clonotype has ten or more counts. The chain couples TRBV5-5 to TRBJ2-1, with D unclear. CDR1 and CDR2 from the germline V gene are SGHKS and YYEKEE (reference sequence). Trimming removed 5 bases at V and 8 bases at J, with 8 bases between. CDR3 length: 11 residues. CDR3 nucleotides: TGTGCCAGCAGTCCGGACCATGAGCAGTTCTTC. Translation gives CASSPDHEQFF.

The sample holds a few counts of this clonotype. The chain uses TRBV5-5 and TRBJ2-3; perhaps TRBD2 as D (5 bases). The CDR3 spans 14 residues. The V end lost 1 base, the J end lost 1 base, and 7 bases lay between the germline ends. Germline CDR1 reads SGHKS; CDR2 reads YYEKEE (reference sequence). This CDR3 reads CASSLLGGTDTQYF. The CDR3 DNA sequence: TGTGCCAGCAGCTTGTTGGGAGGCACAGATACGCAGTATTTT. Filled out from reference TRBV5-5 and TRBJ2-3, the complete variable domain reads DAGVTQSPTHLIKTRGQQVTLRCSPISGHKSVSWYQQVLGQGPQFIFQYYEKEERGRGNFPDRFSARQFPNYSSELNVNALLLGDSALYLCASSLLGGTDTQYFGPGTRLTVL.